This T cell receptor (beta chain) derives from a study of T cell responses to AZD1222 COVID-19 vaccine. Generated by immunoSEQ multiplex PCR, the TCRdb table keeps only in-frame clones and is missing some. In the table there are approximately 84,000 clones, approximately 83% of which are singletons. CDR1 and CDR2 (germline): SGHVS, FNYEAQ. The CDR3 consists of 12 residues. The V segment lost 5 bases and the J segment 5 bases; nucleotides outside the gene matches: 2. This clone was counted a single time. This TCR was sampled from an adult who received the AZD1222 COVID-19 vaccine. This sequence joins TRBV7-6 and TRBJ1-1; TRBD1 agrees at 7 bases. Sequenced material: peripheral blood, taken 28 days after the second AZD1222 dose. CDR3 region: CASSPGGTEAFF. The CDR3, as DNA: TGTGCCAGCAGCCCAGGGGGGACTGAAGCTTTCTTT.